Shown below are 16 T cell receptor beta chains from a single sample sequenced in a study of shared clonotypes between healthy human individuals. Naivety among CD8 cells was defined by CD45RO negativity and positive CCR7 selection, thereby excluding terminally differentiated effector memory CD45RA+ cells. Assay: immunoSEQ multiplex PCR; the TCRdb copy retains only in-frame clones and omits some. The sample records about 2.1 million clones, approximately 92% being singletons. The sample taken for sequencing was naive CD8+ T cells from PBMCs. These receptors came from a man aged 18 to 35 in good health. Some clones in this sample may be carry-over from other donors' samples.

V is TRBV11-3 and J is TRBJ2-2; D is unresolved. This CDR3 comprises 14 residues. From germline, CDR1 is SGHNT and CDR2 YENEEA. Trimming stripped 5 bases from V and 8 bases from J, with 15 bases between. This CDR3 is CASSHPANAGELFF. CDR3 in DNA: TGTGCCAGCAGCCACCCCGCGAACGCAGGGGAGCTGTTTTTT.

This clone was recorded once. V is TRBV6-4 and J is TRBJ2-7; no clear D. The CDR3 is 13 residues long. Germline assignment: CDR1 MRHNA and CDR2 SNTAGT. V was cut by 11 bases and J by 3 bases, with 17 bases left in between. Here the CDR3 DNA reads TGTGCCCTAAAGGCGTTTTTAGACTACGAGCAGTACTTC. Encoded protein: CALKAFLDYEQYF.

The gene calls are TRBV14 and TRBJ2-1; no clear D. Deletions cut 2 bases from V and 9 bases from J, with 8 bases between. This CDR3 contains 12 residues. CDR1 and CDR2 (germline): SGHDN, FVKESK. In DNA, the CDR3 is TGTGCCAGCAGCCAACCGGCTGGTGAGCAGTTCTTC. Its protein is CASSQPAGEQFF.

The chain carries TRBV9 and TRBJ1-2; 9 bases line up with TRBD1. Trimming took 3 bases from V and 3 from J; bases not matched to a gene: 9. This CDR3 is 16 amino acids long. Germline V gene sequence: CDR1 SGDLS, CDR2 YYNGEE. In DNA form, the CDR3 reads TGTGCCAGCAGCGGCGACCCCGGGACAGGGCACTATGGCTACACCTTC. This sequence encodes CASSGDPGTGHYGYTF.

The CDR3 DNA reads as TGTGCCTTCCCCTCTGTGGGCAATCAGCCCCAGCATTTT. Its translation: CAFPSVGNQPQHF. The chain carries TRBV30 and TRBJ1-5; the D is unclear. Germline V gene data show CDR1 as GTSNPN and CDR2 as SVGIG (reference sequence). Trimming shortened V by 7 bases and J by 2 bases, and 12 bases separated the two germline ends. The CDR3 has 13 residues.

The chain links TRBV9 to TRBJ2-1, with TRBD2 identical over 15 bases. J lost 2 bases, V lost 2 bases, and 2 bases had no gene match. This CDR3 is built from 17 residues. Germline V gene data show CDR1 as SGDLS and CDR2 as YYNGEE. Here the CDR3 reads CASSVGLAGGAYNEQFF. CDR3 sequence (DNA): TGTGCCAGCAGCGTCGGACTAGCGGGAGGGGCCTACAATGAGCAGTTCTTC.

In its sample, this clone was seen once. The chain employs TRBV28 and TRBJ2-1; 7 positions match TRBD1. J lost 0 bases, V lost 6 bases, and 2 bases had no gene match. The CDR3 contains 14 residues. Germline CDR1 reads MDHEN; CDR2 reads SYDVKM. CDR3 region: CASRGDSSYNEQFF. The CDR3 DNA follows: TGTGCCAGCAGGGGGGACAGCTCCTACAATGAGCAGTTCTTC.

V and J are TRBV28 and TRBJ1-4, with D tentatively TRBD1 (6 bases). Germline lookup yields CDR1 MDHEN and CDR2 SYDVKM. The CDR3 is made up of 14 amino acids. Trimming took 2 bases from V and 5 from J, leaving 9 bases between them. The CDR3 region is CASSLRTENEKLFF. CDR3 nucleotides: TGTGCCAGCAGTTTACGGACAGAGAATGAAAAACTGTTTTTT.

The chain employs TRBV11-2 and TRBJ2-1, with 9 bases aligning to TRBD2. Germline assignment: CDR1 SGHAT and CDR2 FQNNGV. There are 19 residues in the CDR3. Trimming at V came to 6 bases and at J to 7 bases, leaving 22 bases not matched to a gene. The CDR3 loop reads CASSPGPGRLAGLVNEQFF. The CDR3 nucleotides are TGTGCCAGCAGTCCTGGCCCCGGGAGGCTAGCGGGGCTTGTGAATGAGCAGTTCTTC.

The rearrangement uses TRBV19 and TRBJ1-1, with D unresolved. This CDR3 has 15 amino acids. V was shortened by 2 bases and J by 2 bases, with 12 bases between the two germline ends. The germline V gene encodes CDR1 LNHDA and CDR2 SQIVND (reference sequence). Here the CDR3 reads CASSIKGGYNTEAFF. CDR3 coding DNA: TGTGCCAGTAGTATAAAAGGTGGGTACAACACTGAAGCTTTCTTT.

The chain couples TRBV11-2 to TRBJ1-1, with D uncertain. V lost 5 bases and J 3 bases, leaving 16 bases between the germline ends. The germline gives CDR1 SGHAT, CDR2 FQNNGV. The CDR3 has 15 residues. The CDR3 DNA reads as TGTGCCAGCAGCAACCCGTGGGGTGGGGACACTGAAGCTTTCTTT. Amino acids: CASSNPWGGDTEAFF.

In DNA form, the CDR3 reads TGTGCCAGCAGCCTGGGGACTAGCGTTTTTACCGGGGAGCTGTTTTTT. Its protein is CASSLGTSVFTGELFF. The V gene is TRBV7-3, the J gene TRBJ2-2; the match to TRBD2 covers 10 bases. Germline V gene data show CDR1 as SGHTA and CDR2 as FQGTGA. Trimming removed 5 bases from V and 5 bases from J; junction bases left unmatched: 8. CDR3 length: 16 residues.

This chain connects TRBV5-1 to TRBJ2-5; 7 bases are a match to TRBD2. The CDR3 runs to 14 residues. Germline V gene data show CDR1 as SGHRS and CDR2 as YFSETQ. With 4 bases clipped from V and 3 bases from J, the junction kept 6 bases outside the gene matches. The CDR3 reads CASSRSSGKETQYF. The DNA for the CDR3 is TGCGCCAGCAGCCGCTCTAGCGGAAAAGAGACCCAGTACTTC.

The chain joins TRBV6-1 to TRBJ1-4; possibly TRBD1 for D (6 bases). With 6 bases removed from V and 1 base from J, the gap between germline ends came to 12 bases. This CDR3 has 15 amino acids. The germline V gene encodes CDR1 MNHNS and CDR2 SASEGT. The CDR3 reads CASSLLQGTNEKLFF. CDR3 sequence (DNA): TGTGCCAGCAGCTTATTACAGGGAACTAATGAAAAACTGTTTTTT.

On this clone: The sample has other DNA sequences that encode this CDR3 too. This sequence joins TRBV27 and TRBJ2-2; 7 bases are shared with TRBD1. The V gene end was trimmed by 5 bases and the J gene end by 4 bases; junction bases not matched to a gene: 1. Looked up from germline, CDR1 is MNHEY and CDR2 is SMNVEV (reference sequence). This CDR3 comprises 13 residues. In nucleotides, the CDR3 is TGTGCCAGCAGTCGGACAGGCACCGGGGAGCTGTTTTTT. Translated, it gives CASSRTGTGELFF.

The rearrangement links TRBV19 to TRBJ2-3; D is unclear. Germline assignment: CDR1 LNHDA and CDR2 SQIVND (reference sequence). The CDR3 consists of 15 residues. Trimming shortened V by 10 bases and J by 1 base, and 18 bases separated the two germline ends. DNA for the CDR3: TGTGCCACCCAAGACACTCGTTTCGGCACAGATACGCAGTATTTT. Translation gives CATQDTRFGTDTQYF.